This T cell receptor beta chain was documented in a study of cytomegalovirus exposure and HLA in healthy donors. The PCR had 60 Vbeta and 13 Jbeta primers. The assay was immunoSEQ multiplex PCR, and TCRdb's table has in-frame clones only and misses some. The sample comprises over 90,000 clones, approximately 76% of which are singletons, and around 20% rests with the top ten. This receptor was taken from an older woman in good health and CMV-seropositive. Sequenced material: PBMCs.

This CDR3 is CASSIDSGNIQYF. The CDR3 DNA reads as TGTGCCAGTAGTATAGACAGCGGAAACATTCAGTACTTC. The gene calls are TRBV19 and TRBJ2-4; possible D gene TRBD2, 5 bases. Trimming took 0 bases from V and 6 from J, leaving 6 bases between them. Per germline, CDR1 LNHDA and CDR2 SQIVND (reference sequence). The CDR3 consists of 13 residues.